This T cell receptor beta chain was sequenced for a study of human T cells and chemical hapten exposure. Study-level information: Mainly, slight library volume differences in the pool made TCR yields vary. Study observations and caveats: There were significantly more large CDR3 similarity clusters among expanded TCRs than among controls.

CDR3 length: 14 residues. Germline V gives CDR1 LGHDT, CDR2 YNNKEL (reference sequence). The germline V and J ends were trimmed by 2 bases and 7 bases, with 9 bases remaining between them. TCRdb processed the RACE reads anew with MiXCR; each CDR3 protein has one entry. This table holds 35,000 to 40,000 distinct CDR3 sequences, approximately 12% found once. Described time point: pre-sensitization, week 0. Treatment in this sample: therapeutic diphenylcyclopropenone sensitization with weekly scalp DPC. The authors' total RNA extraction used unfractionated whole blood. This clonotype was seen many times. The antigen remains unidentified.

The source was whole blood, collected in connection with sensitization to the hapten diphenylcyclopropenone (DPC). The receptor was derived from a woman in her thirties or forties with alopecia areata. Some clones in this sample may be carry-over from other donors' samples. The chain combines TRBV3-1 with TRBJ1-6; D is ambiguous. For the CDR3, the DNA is TGTGCCAGCAGCCAATTGCAGAGCAATTCACCCCTCCACTTT. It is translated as CASSQLQSNSPLHF.